Reported below is one T cell receptor (beta chain). This sample was included in a study of blood T cell repertoires in COVID-19. Study-wide context: There were acute and convalescent COVID-19 samples, and they came from the United States, Italy and Spain.

Authors' analysis steps: Nucleated cell counts were estimated from reference gene primer amplification. Sequencing was performed with immunoSEQ multiplex PCR; in TCRdb, only in-frame clones are kept and a portion is missing. That table gives V, J and clone size, and the DNA gave D and trimming. The sample consists of about 360,000 clones, approximately 86% of them appearing once. Germline CDR1 is SEHNR and CDR2 is FQNEAQ (reference sequence). Trimming removed 1 base at V and 1 base at J, with 4 bases between. The CDR3 runs 14 residues. The Seattle patients, enrolled during active infection, were followed longitudinally.

This clonotype originated in a woman aged 55-70 years with COVID-19, enrolled during active disease. The material sequenced was peripheral blood. The chain uses TRBV7-9 and TRBJ2-2; D unresolved. The CDR3 coding sequence is TGTGCCAGCAGCTTAGACGGGAACACCGGGGAGCTGTTTTTT. This encodes CASSLDGNTGELFF.